This T cell receptor (beta chain) was sequenced in a study of blood T cell repertoires in COVID-19. The method was immunoSEQ multiplex PCR; TCRdb's version includes in-frame clones alone and lacks a portion of them. The sample shows roughly 70,000 clones, approximately 91% of them seen only once. CDR1 is SGHDN, CDR2 FVKESK, per germline. Trimming stripped 3 bases from V and 4 bases from J, with 3 bases between. The CDR3 loop spans 11 amino acids. The sequence was obtained from a human donor with active COVID-19. The donor label of this sample is uncertain. Material for sequencing was peripheral blood. J is TRBJ2-5 and V is TRBV14; no reliable D call. The CDR3 loop reads CASSHLETQYF. CDR3 DNA sequence: TGTGCCAGCAGCCACTTAGAGACCCAGTACTTC.